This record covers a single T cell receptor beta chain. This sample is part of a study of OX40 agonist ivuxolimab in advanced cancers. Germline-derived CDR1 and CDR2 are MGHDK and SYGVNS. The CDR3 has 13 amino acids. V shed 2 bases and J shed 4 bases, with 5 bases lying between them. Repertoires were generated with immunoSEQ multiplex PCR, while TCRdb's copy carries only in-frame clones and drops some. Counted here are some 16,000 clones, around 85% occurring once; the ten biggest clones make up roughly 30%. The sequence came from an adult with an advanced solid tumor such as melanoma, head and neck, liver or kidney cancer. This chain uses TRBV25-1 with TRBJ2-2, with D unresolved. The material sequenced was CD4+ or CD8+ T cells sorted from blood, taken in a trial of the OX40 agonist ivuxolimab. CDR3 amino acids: CASSEQSTGELFF. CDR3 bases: TGTGCCAGCAGTGAACAGTCCACCGGGGAGCTGTTTTTT.